These T cell receptor beta chains were read from a single sample in a study of cytomegalovirus exposure and HLA in healthy donors. TCRdb keeps only in-frame clones here, not all; method: immunoSEQ multiplex PCR. This sample yields about 44,000 clones, of which roughly 93% are seen a single time; less than 2.5% belongs to the top ten. Material: PBMCs. These receptor sequences come from a young woman in good health and CMV-seronegative. The CDR3 runs from the conserved cysteine through the conserved F or W. The D gene is left open where the match is weak. Only part of the rows carry a size: once, few, many, or a class if the clone is expanded.

>NA|15|TRBV6-5|TRBJ1-1|NA
CASSLTSRAMGEAFF
TGTGCCAGCAGCCTTACATCCAGGGCGATGGGTGAAGCTTTCTTT
>TRBD1|14|TRBV4-1|TRBJ2-7|NA
CASSQAGQGYEQYF
TGCGCCAGCAGCCAAGCGGGACAGGGTTACGAGCAGTACTTC
>TRBD1|12|TRBV11-2|TRBJ1-2|NA
CASSHGQGGYTF
TGTGCCAGCAGCCACGGACAGGGTGGCTACACCTTC
>NA|14|TRBV28|TRBJ1-1|NA
CASSTISVNTEAFF
TGTGCCAGCAGTACGATATCAGTAAACACTGAAGCTTTCTTT
>TRBD2|16|TRBV10-3|TRBJ2-3|NA
CATQGSAGGFPDTQYF
TGTGCCACCCAGGGGTCGGCGGGGGGGTTTCCAGATACGCAGTATTTT
>TRBD1|14|TRBV6-6|TRBJ1-5|NA
CASSYRQGAQPQHF
TGTGCCAGCAGTTACCGCCAGGGGGCACAGCCCCAGCATTTT
>NA|11|TRBV29-1|TRBJ1-2|once
CSVLEGNGYTF
TGCAGCGTTTTAGAGGGAAACGGCTACACCTTC
>NA|16|TRBV5-4|TRBJ2-1|NA
CASRVGSQYDTHEQFF
TGTGCCAGCAGAGTTGGGTCGCAATACGACACCCATGAGCAGTTCTTC
>TRBD1|15|TRBV5-1|TRBJ2-7|once
CASRGQALGSYEQYF
TGCGCCAGCAGGGGACAGGCGTTGGGCTCCTACGAGCAGTACTTC
>NA|14|TRBV5-6|TRBJ1-1|NA
CASGDRTSGTEAFF
TGTGCCAGCGGTGACAGAACCTCGGGCACTGAAGCTTTCTTT
>TRBD1|15|TRBV5-8|TRBJ1-2|NA
CASSRGQELFRGYTF
TGTGCCAGCAGCAGGGGACAGGAACTTTTTAGGGGCTACACCTTC
>NA|16|TRBV15|TRBJ2-3|NA
CATRDQTSTRTDTQYF
TGTGCCACCAGGGACCAAACATCCACTAGAACAGATACGCAGTATTTT
>NA|16|TRBV28|TRBJ2-3|NA
CASSSVDYGGTDTQYF
TGTGCCAGCAGTTCTGTGGACTATGGGGGCACAGATACGCAGTATTTT
>NA|13|TRBV10-1|TRBJ1-1|once
CASSDRRNTEAFF
TGCGCCAGCAGTGACCGGAGGAACACTGAAGCTTTCTTT
>NA|15|TRBV28|TRBJ2-7|NA
CASSLSGRATYEQYF
TGTGCCAGCAGTTTATCCGGCAGGGCTACCTACGAGCAGTACTTC
>TRBD2|14|TRBV13|TRBJ2-7|NA
CASSLAGVSYEQYF
TGTGCCAGCAGTCTAGCGGGAGTGTCCTACGAGCAGTACTTC
>NA|13|TRBV11-1|TRBJ1-1|NA
CASGTPLNTEAFF
TGTGCCAGCGGCACCCCCCTGAACACTGAAGCTTTCTTT
>TRBD1|15|TRBV29-1|TRBJ2-1|NA
CSVDGTASSYNEQFF
TGCAGCGTGGATGGGACAGCGAGCTCCTACAATGAGCAGTTCTTC
>TRBD2|15|TRBV6-4|TRBJ2-3|NA
CASSDSGGGTDTQYF
TGTGCCAGCAGTGACTCGGGGGGGGGCACAGATACGCAGTATTTT
>NA|17|TRBV4-1|TRBJ2-2|NA
CASSHAGSGSARGELFF
TGCGCCAGCAGCCACGCTGGTTCGGGATCGGCGAGAGGGGAGCTGTTTTTT
>NA|12|TRBV7-2|TRBJ1-1|NA
CASSRGNTEAFF
TGTGCCAGCTCCAGGGGAAACACTGAAGCTTTCTTT
>TRBD2|15|TRBV6-4|TRBJ2-1|few
CASSDSSGSYNEQFF
TGTGCCAGCAGTGACTCTAGCGGGTCCTACAATGAGCAGTTCTTC
>TRBD1|14|TRBV18|TRBJ2-7|NA
CASSPRGQSYEQYF
TGTGCCAGCTCCCCAAGGGGACAGTCCTACGAGCAGTACTTC
>TRBD1|18|TRBV5-1|TRBJ1-2|NA
CASTSQVRTGLSSYGYTF
TGCGCCAGCACCTCTCAGGTACGGACAGGGCTATCGTCCTATGGCTACACCTTC
>NA|12|TRBV28|TRBJ2-1|NA
CASSSSGQEQFF
TGTGCCAGCAGTTCCTCTGGGCAGGAGCAGTTCTTC
>TRBD1|15|TRBV10-2|TRBJ1-6|few
CASSGRGTGDSPLHF
TGCGCCAGCAGCGGACGGGGGACAGGGGATTCACCCCTCCACTTT
>NA|15|TRBV7-6|TRBJ1-5|once
CASSPRAGDDQPQHF
TGTGCCAGCAGCCCTCGGGCAGGGGATGATCAGCCCCAGCATTTT
>NA|14|TRBV11-1|TRBJ2-3|NA
CASSEGRSTDTQYF
TGTGCCAGCAGCGAGGGCCGTAGCACAGATACGCAGTATTTT
>NA|13|TRBV6-1|TRBJ1-2|NA
CASSWGRGYGYTF
TGTGCCAGTTCCTGGGGCAGGGGTTATGGCTACACCTTC
>TRBD2|16|TRBV2|TRBJ2-7|NA
CASSERLAGPSYEQYF
TGTGCCAGCAGTGAAAGGCTAGCGGGGCCCTCCTACGAGCAGTACTTC
>NA|15|TRBV7-9|TRBJ2-3|NA
CASSLVYGPTDTQYF
TGTGCCAGCAGCTTAGTATATGGGCCCACAGATACGCAGTATTTT
>TRBD1|16|TRBV28|TRBJ1-2|once
CASSLGGQGGFYGYTF
TGTGCCAGCAGTTTAGGGGGACAGGGCGGATTTTATGGCTACACCTTC
>TRBD2|19|TRBV6-1|TRBJ2-5|few
CASSVHLGLAGGHQETQYF
TGTGCCAGCAGTGTCCACCTCGGACTAGCGGGAGGGCATCAAGAGACCCAGTACTTC
>NA|13|TRBV2|TRBJ1-2|NA
CASSGEGSGGYTF
TGTGCCAGCAGTGGGGAGGGTTCGGGCGGCTACACCTTC
>TRBD2|18|TRBV5-1|TRBJ2-7|NA
CASSLSSGAASVSYEQYF
TGCGCCAGCAGCTTGTCCAGCGGGGCTGCTTCCGTCTCCTACGAGCAGTACTTC
>NA|15|TRBV19|TRBJ1-1|NA
CASSPFDRPNTEAFF
TGTGCCAGTAGTCCTTTCGACAGACCAAACACTGAAGCTTTCTTT
>NA|14|TRBV7-8|TRBJ2-2|NA
CASTGDVDTGELFF
TGTGCCAGCACAGGGGATGTCGACACCGGGGAGCTGTTTTTT
>NA|16|TRBV6-1|TRBJ1-3|NA
CASNEAGGILFQTIYF
TGTGCCAGCAATGAAGCTGGCGGAATCTTATTTCAGACCATATATTTT
>TRBD2|14|TRBV11-3|TRBJ2-7|NA
CASSFSGSSYEQYF
TGTGCCAGCAGCTTTAGCGGGAGCTCCTACGAGCAGTACTTC
>NA|12|TRBV28|TRBJ1-6|NA
CASSRNNSPLHF
TGTGCCAGCTCCCGTAATAATTCACCCCTCCACTTT